This TCR beta chain emerged from a study of T cells in localized non-small cell lung cancer. Study results and limitations: Longer overall survival accompanied higher blood T cell density. Uninvolved adjacent lung showed peak T cell clonality, exceeding tumor. Among the top 100 tumor clones, a median around 57 appeared in adjacent lung.

Generated by immunoSEQ multiplex PCR, the TCRdb table keeps only in-frame clones and is missing some. The sample records 4,500 or so clones, over 25% being singletons. This clone turned up a few times. Antigen: not known. The germline V gene encodes CDR1 MNHGY and CDR2 SAAAGT. The CDR3 has 13 amino acids. This clonotype was obtained from a man aged 40 to 70 with stage II lung adenocarcinoma. Sample: lung tumor tissue, taken before any cancer treatment. The rearrangement joins TRBV6-8 to TRBJ2-3; D gene unclear. The CDR3: CVTGLRRTDTQYF. The CDR3 bases are TGTGTCACGGGCTTAAGAAGAACAGATACGCAGTATTTT.